The entry that follows covers one T cell receptor (beta chain) sequence. The clone's antigen remains unknown. The sample holds no much larger clone one base away, and base qualities are not on file. Other DNA variants within this sample encode the same CDR3. This record belongs to a study of blood T cell repertoires in COVID-19 (TCRdb year 2020). Looking at the study overall: Samples from collaborators originated in the United States, Italy and Spain and spanned both the acute and convalescent phases of COVID-19. The sample metadata nearly always contained a de-identified subject ID, COVID-19 status, age in years and sex. The repertoires were released in a freely available public database intended as a resource for research on the immune response to SARS-CoV-2. Deeply sampled blood TCRbeta repertoires from subjects exposed to, actively infected with, or recovered from COVID-19 were included in the dataset. Where available, HLA class I and class II types were taken from metadata supplied by the sample provider and were not determined by assay-based typing. The samples were drawn from two sources: the first 160 participants of the ongoing ImmuneRACE study, and 1,000 to 1,500 subjects contributed by 6 global collaborators. The prospective study material was composed of cDNA or gDNA derived from T cells, B-cell-depleted T cells, or PBMCs.

V is cut by 0 bases and J by 6 bases, and the space between the germline ends is 3 bases. Taken from cysteine to phenylalanine, the CDR3 has 12 residues. Only the CDR3 part of the read is kept: 36 bases, read in frame from the first base. CDR1 and CDR2 are read off the germline V gene (reference sequence) as LGHDT and YNNKEL. The immunoSEQ Assay, a bias-controlled multiplex PCR, was used to amplify TCRbeta CDR3 regions from genomic DNA. The study's processing was this. Nucleated cell counts per sample were estimated from amplification of reference gene primers within the assay. To quantify the absolute abundance of each unique TCRbeta CDR3 rearrangement, sequence reads were collapsed and filtered. For each sample, productive Simpson clonality was calculated as the square root of Simpson's diversity index over productive rearrangements. TCRdb obtained this table from immuneACCESS and retained in-frame rearrangements with V and J assigned. These tables miss some clones; where compared with another copy, unresolved V genes account for less than half of the shortfall, and the remainder is unexplained. V and J calls and clone size are given by that table; D and trimming were obtained from the DNA. This sample lists about 85,000 clones; 85% to 90% were detected once. Approximately 4% of the sample is in the top ten clones.

The investigation overall reported the following: Clinical and demographic metadata were provided uncurated, with the amount varying by source and participant.

Collaborating institutions collected whole blood in K2EDTA tubes following their own protocols. For TCRbeta analysis, collaborators shipped samples in one of three forms: frozen whole blood, isolated PBMCs, or DNA extracted from either of those sample types. The chain is made from TRBV3-1 (or the pseudogene TRBV3-2) and TRBJ2-1; the D gene is unclear. The TCR sequence derives from a woman older than 75 with active or convalescent COVID-19. The sample comprised peripheral blood. The DNA sequence reads TGTGCCAGCAGCCAAGATATCAATGAGCAGTTCTTC. It is translated as CASSQDINEQFF.